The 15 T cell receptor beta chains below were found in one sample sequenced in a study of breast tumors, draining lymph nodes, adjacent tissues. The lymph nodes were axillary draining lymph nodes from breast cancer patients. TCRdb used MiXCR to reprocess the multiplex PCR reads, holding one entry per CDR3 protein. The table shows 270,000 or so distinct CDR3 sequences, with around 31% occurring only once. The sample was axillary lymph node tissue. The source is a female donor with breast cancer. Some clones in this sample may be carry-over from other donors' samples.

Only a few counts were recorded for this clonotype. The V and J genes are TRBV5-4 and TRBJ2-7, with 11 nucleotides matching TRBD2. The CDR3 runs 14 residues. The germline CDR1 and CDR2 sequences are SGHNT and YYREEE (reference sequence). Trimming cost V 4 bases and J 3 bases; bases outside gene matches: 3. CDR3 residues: CASSRGLADYEQYF. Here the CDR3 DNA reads TGTGCCAGCAGCCGGGGACTAGCGGACTACGAGCAGTACTTC.

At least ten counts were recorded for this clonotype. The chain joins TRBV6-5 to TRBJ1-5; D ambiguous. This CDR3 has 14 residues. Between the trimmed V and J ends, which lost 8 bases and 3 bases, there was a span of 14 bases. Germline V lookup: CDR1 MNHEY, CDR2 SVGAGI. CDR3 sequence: CASAVGQSNQPQHF. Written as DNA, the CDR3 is TGTGCCAGCGCCGTAGGCCAATCCAATCAGCCCCAGCATTTT.

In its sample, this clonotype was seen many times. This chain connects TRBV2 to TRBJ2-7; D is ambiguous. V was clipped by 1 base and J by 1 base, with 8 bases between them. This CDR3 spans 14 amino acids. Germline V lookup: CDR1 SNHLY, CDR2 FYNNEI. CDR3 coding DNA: TGTGCCAGCAGTGAAGGTGGCCTTTCCTACGAGCAGTACTTC. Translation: CASSEGGLSYEQYF.

This CDR3 reads CSAKVPKAATEQFF. CDR3 in DNA: TGCAGTGCTAAGGTCCCCAAGGCAGCCACTGAGCAGTTCTTC. J is TRBJ2-1 and V is TRBV20-1; unclear D gene. Trimming took off 4 bases at V and 9 bases at J, with 19 bases between the two ends. This CDR3 has 14 residues. Germline CDR1 reads DFQATT; CDR2 reads SNEGSKA (reference sequence).

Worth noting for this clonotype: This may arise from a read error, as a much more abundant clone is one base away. CDR3 in amino acids: CASSPGGGLQPQHF. As DNA, the CDR3 is TGTGCCAGCAGCCCGGGCGGGGGGCTTCAGCCCCAGCATTTT. The rearrangement joins TRBV6-5 to TRBJ1-5; a possible D gene is TRBD1 (6 bases). This CDR3 is built from 14 residues. Germline V gene sequence: CDR1 MNHEY, CDR2 SVGAGI. V lost 6 bases and J 6 bases, leaving 15 bases between the germline ends.

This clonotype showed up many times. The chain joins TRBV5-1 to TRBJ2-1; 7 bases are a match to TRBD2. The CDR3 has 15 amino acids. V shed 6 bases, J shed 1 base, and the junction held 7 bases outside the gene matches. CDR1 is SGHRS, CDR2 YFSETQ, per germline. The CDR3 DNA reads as TGCGCCAGCACCTCTGAGGGAGGGTCCTACAATGAGCAGTTCTTC. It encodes CASTSEGGSYNEQFF.

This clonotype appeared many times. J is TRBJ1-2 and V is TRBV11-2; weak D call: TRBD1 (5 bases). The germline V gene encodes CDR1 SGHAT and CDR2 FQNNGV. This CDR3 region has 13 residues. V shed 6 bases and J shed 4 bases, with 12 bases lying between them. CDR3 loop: CASSPGGFYGYTF. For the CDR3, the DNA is TGTGCCAGCAGTCCCGGGGGGTTCTATGGCTACACCTTC. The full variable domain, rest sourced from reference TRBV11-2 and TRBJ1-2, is EAGVAQSPRYKIIEKRQSVAFWCNPISGHATLYWYQQILGQGPKLLIQFQNNGVVDDSQLPKDRFSAERLKGVDSTLKIQPAKLEDSAVYLCASSPGGFYGYTFGSGTRLTVV.

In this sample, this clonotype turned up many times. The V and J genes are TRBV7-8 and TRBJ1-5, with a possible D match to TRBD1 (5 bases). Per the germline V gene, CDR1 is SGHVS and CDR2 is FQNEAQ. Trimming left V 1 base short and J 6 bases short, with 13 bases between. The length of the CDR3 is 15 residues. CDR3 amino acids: CASSLVPRVGQPQHF. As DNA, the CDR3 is TGTGCCAGCAGCTTAGTCCCCAGGGTTGGTCAGCCCCAGCATTTT.

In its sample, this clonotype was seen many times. The CDR3 coding sequence is TGCAGCGCCGGGGACTCTGGGGCCAACGTCCTGACTTTC. Translated, it gives CSAGDSGANVLTF. This chain uses TRBV29-1 with TRBJ2-6; a possible D gene is TRBD2 (5 bases). This CDR3 comprises 13 residues. The V gene's germline CDR1 is SQVTM and CDR2 ANQGSEA. Between the trimmed V and J ends, which lost 7 bases and 0 bases, there was a span of 7 bases.

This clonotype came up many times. The CDR3 is CASSLWGQGYEQYF. DNA for the CDR3: TGTGCCAGCAGCTTATGGGGACAGGGCTACGAGCAGTACTTC. The chain carries TRBV7-2 and TRBJ2-7; 9 positions match TRBD1. Germline CDR1 is SGHTA and CDR2 is FQGNSA. CDR3 length equals 14 residues. V shed 2 bases and J 3 bases; nucleotides not matched to a gene: 2.

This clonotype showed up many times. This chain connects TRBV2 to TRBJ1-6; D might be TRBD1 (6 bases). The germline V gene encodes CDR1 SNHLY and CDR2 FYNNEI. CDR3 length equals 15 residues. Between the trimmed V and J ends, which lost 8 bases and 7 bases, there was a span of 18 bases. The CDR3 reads CASGGQPRPNSPLHF. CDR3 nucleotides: TGTGCCAGCGGAGGACAGCCTAGACCAAATTCACCCCTCCACTTT. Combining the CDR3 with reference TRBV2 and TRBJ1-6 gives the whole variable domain EPEVTQTPSHQVTQMGQEVILRCVPISNHLYFYWYRQILGQKVEFLVSFYNNEISEKSEIFDDQFSVERPDGSNFTLKIRSTKLEDSAMYFCASGGQPRPNSPLHFGNGTRLTVT.

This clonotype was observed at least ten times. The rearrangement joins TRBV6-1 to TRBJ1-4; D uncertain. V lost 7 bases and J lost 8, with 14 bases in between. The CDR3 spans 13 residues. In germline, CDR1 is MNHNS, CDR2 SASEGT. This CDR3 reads CASNDGSYEKLFF. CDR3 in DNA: TGTGCCAGCAACGATGGGAGTTACGAAAAACTGTTTTTT.

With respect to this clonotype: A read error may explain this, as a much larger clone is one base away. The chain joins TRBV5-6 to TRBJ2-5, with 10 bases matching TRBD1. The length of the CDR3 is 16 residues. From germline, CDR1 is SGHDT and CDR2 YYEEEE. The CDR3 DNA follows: TGTGCCAGCAGCTTGGCCGGGACAGGGGAAGTAGAGACCCAGCACTTC. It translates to CASSLAGTGEVETQHF.

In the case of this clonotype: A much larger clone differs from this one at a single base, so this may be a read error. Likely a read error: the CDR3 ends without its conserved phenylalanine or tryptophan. CDR3 coding DNA: TGTGCCAGCAGCACTCGGACAGCCCAAGAGACCCAGTACTGC. Residues: CASSTRTAQETQYC. This sequence joins TRBV11-2 and TRBJ2-5, with a tentative D call TRBD1 (6 bases). The CDR3 is 14 residues long. Deletions cut 5 bases from V and 1 base from J, with 11 bases between. Germline V gene data show CDR1 as SGHAT and CDR2 as FQNNGV.

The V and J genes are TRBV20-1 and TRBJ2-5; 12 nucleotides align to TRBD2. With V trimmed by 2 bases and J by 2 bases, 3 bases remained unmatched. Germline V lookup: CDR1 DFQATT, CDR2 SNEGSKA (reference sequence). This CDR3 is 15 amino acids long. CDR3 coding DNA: TGCAGTGCTAGATCCGGGACTAGCGGGCAAGAGACCCAGTACTTC. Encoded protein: CSARSGTSGQETQYF.